This T cell receptor beta chain was obtained from a study of blood T cell repertoires in COVID-19. As for the study in general: PBMCs, B-cell-depleted T cells, or T cells were the source of the cDNA or gDNA that made up the material.

As processed by the authors: Nucleated cell counts were estimated from reference gene primer amplification. Profiling relied on immunoSEQ multiplex PCR, and the TCRdb table lists in-frame clones only, not all of them. The V and J calls and clone size come from that table; D and trimming were worked out from the DNA. The sample records 250,000 to 300,000 clones, about 85% being singletons. Germline loops: CDR1 SGHDT, CDR2 YYEEEE. This CDR3 comprises 13 residues. V lost 7 bases and J lost 12, with 22 bases in between. The rearrangement joins TRBV5-6 to TRBJ1-2; D gene uncertain. This clonotype was obtained from a woman in her forties or fifties who had recovered from COVID-19. Sequencing used peripheral blood. CDR3 nucleotide sequence: TGTGCCAGCGCAAATGCGGGGTTCCCTGAGCACACCTTC. Protein product: CASANAGFPEHTF.